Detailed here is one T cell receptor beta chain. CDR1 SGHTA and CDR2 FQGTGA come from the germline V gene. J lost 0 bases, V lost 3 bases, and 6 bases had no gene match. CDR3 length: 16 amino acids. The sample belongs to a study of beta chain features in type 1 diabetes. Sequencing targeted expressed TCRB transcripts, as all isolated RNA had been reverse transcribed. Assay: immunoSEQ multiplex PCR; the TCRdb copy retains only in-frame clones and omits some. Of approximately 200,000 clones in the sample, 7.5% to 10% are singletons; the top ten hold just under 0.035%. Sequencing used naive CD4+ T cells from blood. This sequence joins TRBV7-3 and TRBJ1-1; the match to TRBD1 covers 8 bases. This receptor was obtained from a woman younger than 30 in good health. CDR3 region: CASSLGRTGLNTEAFF. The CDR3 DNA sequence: TGTGCCAGCAGCTTGGGTCGGACAGGGCTGAACACTGAAGCTTTCTTT.